This T cell receptor beta chain was profiled in a study of T cells in Graves' hyperthyroidism and ophthalmopathy. Amplified regions were TCR beta CDR3 sequences from RNA transcripts. Researchers ran a first-round RT-PCR on the TCR CDR3 using the HTBI primer set. TCRdb re-analysed the multiplex PCR reads in MiXCR, keeping a single row per CDR3 protein. Counted here are 550,000 to 800,000 distinct CDR3 sequences, around 15% occurring once; the ten biggest clones make up about 8.4%. J lost 7 bases, V lost 2 bases, and 2 bases had no gene match. The CDR3 has 13 amino acids. Germline V CDR1 and CDR2: SGDLS, YYNGEE. If no ophthalmopathy progression occurred within 18 months, Graves' hyperthyroidism was stable. Clinicians diagnosed patients from clinical symptoms, serum thyroxine and TRAb, thyroid ultrasound and orbital computed tomography.

This receptor was obtained from a young man with Graves' hyperthyroidism. The J gene is TRBJ2-1, the V gene TRBV9; 8 bases fit TRBD2. The sample comprised blood. The CDR3 spells CASSVGTRNEQFF. CDR3 DNA sequence: TGTGCCAGCAGCGTCGGGACTAGAAATGAGCAGTTCTTC.